This T cell receptor (beta chain) is drawn from a study of regulatory T cells in long-lasting Graves disease. The table lists this clonotype with a few counts. Its antigen is as yet unknown. Construction of the TCR beta libraries employed iRepertoire HTBI primers in conjunction with Arm-PCR of CDR3 regions. TCRdb re-derived calls from the multiplex PCR reads in MiXCR, one entry per CDR3 protein. The sample includes 450,000 to 600,000 distinct CDR3 sequences, roughly 16% seen only once; the top ten take less than 15%. Germline V CDR1 and CDR2: DFQATT, SNEGSKA (reference sequence). CDR3 length: 14 residues. Trimming removed 5 bases from V and 1 base from J; junction bases left unmatched: 4. Time point: newly diagnosed GD, antithyroid drugs for less than 3 months. From PBMCs, RNA was extracted and then used to make the TCR library. General study findings and limits: Persistent Graves' patients had lower TCR diversity than newly diagnosed ones. TRBV28 was favored in persistent disease, as were TRBJ1-2 and TRBJ2-5.

These same records also appear under a second study, on T cells in Graves' hyperthyroidism and ophthalmopathy. Per that paper: Absent ophthalmopathy progression within 18 months defined stable Graves' hyperthyroidism. First-round RT-PCR of the TCR CDR3 relied on the HTBI primer set.

The sequenced sample was peripheral blood mononuclear cells (PBMCs), obtained at new diagnosis, from a patient treated with antithyroid drugs. This TCR came from a man aged 35 to 55 with Graves disease. The chain links TRBV20-1 to TRBJ2-3; 9 bases are a match to TRBD2. The CDR3 sequence is CSAYRTSGTDTQYF. CDR3 in DNA: TGCAGTGCTTACCGGACTAGCGGCACAGATACGCAGTATTTT.